The T cell receptor (beta chain) described here comes from a study of shared clonotypes between healthy human individuals. Study-wide results and caveats: Sampling included only blood; tissue repertoires likely differ.

The CDR3 is 15 amino acids. V shed 7 bases and J 5 bases; nucleotides not matched to a gene: 7. Germline CDR1 is SNHLY and CDR2 is FYNNEI. Of note for this clone: Its specificity is not known.

Assay execution proceeded at the deep level. Using immunoSEQ multiplex PCR, the repertoire was profiled, and TCRdb retains in-frame clones only, with some absent. The sample lists about half a million clones, 65% to 85% seen once, with 12% in the top ten. The receptor's source is a woman aged 40 to 50 in good health. Some clones in this sample may be carry-over from other donors' samples. The chain employs TRBV2 and TRBJ2-5; 13 positions agree with TRBD2. The sample was PBMCs. As DNA, the CDR3 is TGTGCCAGCACCCATGGACTAGCGGGAGTGGAGACCCAGTACTTC. Protein sequence: CASTHGLAGVETQYF.